The 32 T cell receptor beta chains below were found in one sample sequenced in a study of molecular identifiers for immune sequencing clone quantification. One entry per CDR3 protein, called by TCRdb with MiXCR from the PCR reads. The profile shows about 320,000 distinct CDR3 sequences, about a quarter of them singletons. The sequenced sample was naive CD8+ T cells from blood, with Jurkat cell RNA spiked in. The subset here: FACS-sorted CD8+CD4-CCR7+CD45RA+ naive T cells. These receptor sequences come from a human donor in good health. Some libraries in this study had Jurkat cell RNA spiked in.

This chain links TRBV19 with TRBJ2-2; D gene unclear. V lost 9 bases, J lost 4 bases, and 15 bases lay in between. Germline V gene lookup returns CDR1 LNHDA and CDR2 SQIVND (reference sequence). The CDR3 length is 14 residues. The CDR3 sequence: CASTTTPFTGELFF. CDR3 in DNA: TGTGCCAGCACGACAACCCCCTTCACCGGGGAGCTGTTTTTT. Full variable domain (outside the CDR3, taken from reference TRBV19 and TRBJ2-2): DGGITQSPKYLFRKEGQNVTLSCEQNLNHDAMYWYRQDPGQGLRLIYYSQIVNDFQKGDIAEGYSVSREKKESFPLTVTSAQKNPTAFYLCASTTTPFTGELFFGEGSRLTVL.

The table lists this clonotype with many counts. CDR3 residues: CSVEDLAGGEKLFF. Here the CDR3 DNA reads TGCAGCGTTGAAGATCTGGCAGGGGGGGAAAAACTGTTTTTT. The chain is built from TRBV29-1 and TRBJ1-4, with 7 nucleotides matching TRBD1. The CDR3 extends over 14 amino acids. The V segment lost 0 bases and the J segment 8 bases; nucleotides outside the gene matches: 6. Germline V gene data show CDR1 as SQVTM and CDR2 as ANQGSEA.

There are many counts of this clonotype. The chain combines TRBV6-5 with TRBJ2-7, with D perhaps TRBD2 (6 bases). V lost 1 base and J 6 bases, leaving 16 bases between the germline ends. The CDR3 extends over 15 amino acids. Germline V gene data show CDR1 as MNHEY and CDR2 as SVGAGI. The CDR3, as DNA: TGTGCCAGCAGTTACTATCGCGGGGCTGACGGCGAGCAGTACTTC. The encoded protein is CASSYYRGADGEQYF.

This clonotype was observed a few times. V gene TRBV6-2 or TRBV6-3 combines with J gene TRBJ2-7; D remains ambiguous. The length of the CDR3 is 15 residues. The ends were cut back, 1 base at V and 2 bases at J, with 12 bases in the middle. Germline V lookup: CDR1 MNHEY, CDR2 SVGEGT. In DNA form, the CDR3 reads TGTGCCAGCAGTTACTTTGCCAGGCCAGCCTACGAGCAGTACTTC. This sequence encodes CASSYFARPAYEQYF.

The chain employs TRBV27 and TRBJ2-2, with 10 bases fitting TRBD2. The CDR3 totals 14 residues. With V trimmed by 5 bases and J by 7 bases, 4 bases remained unmatched. Germline V gene sequence: CDR1 MNHEY, CDR2 SMNVEV (reference sequence). The CDR3 sequence: CASSRTSGIGELFF. The CDR3 DNA sequence: TGTGCCAGCAGTCGGACTAGCGGTATCGGGGAGCTGTTTTTT.

The chain couples TRBV4-1 to TRBJ1-5; D ambiguous. CDR3 length: 15 amino acids. V was shortened by 2 bases and J by 3 bases, with 11 bases between the two germline ends. Germline CDR1 is MGHRA and CDR2 is YSYEKL. The CDR3 region has the DNA TGCGCCAGCAGCCAACATGGCCAGGTCAATCAGCCCCAGCATTTT. Protein product: CASSQHGQVNQPQHF.

This clonotype appeared many times. The chain combines TRBV28 with TRBJ2-4; 11 bases fit TRBD2. Per germline, CDR1 MDHEN and CDR2 SYDVKM. V was clipped by 5 bases and J by 4 bases; unmatched bases: 4. The CDR3 has 15 amino acids. The CDR3 spells CASSQGTSGKNIQYF. The CDR3 region has the DNA TGTGCCAGCAGTCAGGGGACTAGCGGAAAAAACATTCAGTACTTC.

This clonotype appeared many times. The chain has TRBV6-1 and TRBJ1-3; 7 bases line up with TRBD1. Germline CDR1 MNHNS, CDR2 SASEGT. V dropped 4 bases and J dropped 3; count of bases not matched to a gene: 9. This CDR3 comprises 16 residues. The CDR3 sequence: CASSAPDRFGGNTIYF. The CDR3 DNA reads TGTGCCAGCAGTGCCCCGGACAGGTTCGGTGGAAACACCATATATTTT.

There are a few counts of this clonotype. The rearrangement links TRBV27 to TRBJ2-7; D may be TRBD2 (5 bases). V shed 4 bases and J shed 4 bases, with 17 bases lying between them. CDR3 length: 15 amino acids. CDR1 MNHEY and CDR2 SMNVEV come from the germline V gene (reference sequence). In DNA, the CDR3 is TGTGCCAGCAGTTCCTTACTAGTGTCTAAGTACGAGCAGTACTTC. This encodes CASSSLLVSKYEQYF.

V gene TRBV11-2 combines with J gene TRBJ2-1; TRBD2 aligns across 9 bases. Germline V gene lookup returns CDR1 SGHAT and CDR2 FQNNGV. The CDR3 is 16 amino acids. Trimming took 1 base from V and 8 from J; bases not matched to a gene: 9. The CDR3 sequence: CASSLVWAGGLDEQFF. CDR3 bases: TGTGCCAGCAGCTTAGTATGGGCGGGGGGGCTGGATGAGCAGTTCTTC.

This clonotype was picked up many times. The V and J genes are TRBV20-1 and TRBJ2-1; D gene unclear. Trimming took off 0 bases at V and 7 bases at J, with 7 bases between the two ends. Germline V gives CDR1 DFQATT, CDR2 SNEGSKA (reference sequence). The CDR3 is made up of 12 amino acids. The CDR3 reads CSAREDVNEQFF. The DNA of the CDR3 is TGCAGTGCTAGAGAGGATGTAAATGAGCAGTTCTTC.

This clonotype was seen more than once but under ten times. V and J are TRBV7-9 and TRBJ1-4; D ambiguous. Germline CDR1 is SEHNR and CDR2 is FQNEAQ (reference sequence). V lost 5 bases, J lost 7 bases, and 20 bases lay in between. CDR3 length: 16 residues. The CDR3 nucleotides are TGTGCCAGCAGCCCCCAACGACTCGTGCCGGGTGAAAAACTGTTTTTT. This sequence encodes CASSPQRLVPGEKLFF.

The sample holds many counts of this clonotype. This chain links TRBV12-3 or TRBV12-4 with TRBJ2-2, with D perhaps matching TRBD1 or TRBD2 (6 bases each). Trimming shortened V by 3 bases and J by 1 base, and 30 bases separated the two germline ends. This CDR3 spans 22 amino acids. Here the CDR3 DNA reads TGTGCCAGCAGTTTTAGTCATCCTCCTGGAGGGATGGACAGCATGAACACCGGGGAGCTGTTTTTT. The encoded protein is CASSFSHPPGGMDSMNTGELFF.

This clonotype has a handful of counts. The chain recombines TRBV4-1 with TRBJ2-1; TRBD1 aligns across 9 bases. The CDR3 length is 15 residues. Germline V lookup: CDR1 MGHRA, CDR2 YSYEKL. The V segment lost 1 base and the J segment 2 bases; nucleotides outside the gene matches: 0. This CDR3 is CASSQGTGAYNEQFF. The CDR3 nucleotides are TGCGCCAGCAGCCAAGGGACAGGGGCCTACAATGAGCAGTTCTTC.

Comment on this clonotype: A read error may be the cause here, since a much bigger clone is one base away. V is TRBV30 and J is TRBJ1-4, with a tentative D call TRBD1 (5 bases). The CDR3 spans 15 residues. Germline V gene data show CDR1 as GTSNPN and CDR2 as SVGIG (reference sequence). CDR3 protein: CAYLVGTPGGEKLLF. The DNA for the CDR3 is TGTGCCTATTTAGTCGGGACCCCGGGCGGTGAAAAACTGCTTTTT.

This clonotype was recorded a few times. The rearrangement joins TRBV27 to TRBJ1-1, with D possibly matching TRBD1 (5 bases). The germline CDR1 and CDR2 sequences are MNHEY and SMNVEV (reference sequence). CDR3 length: 15 amino acids. Trimming removed 2 bases at V and 4 bases at J, with 14 bases between. As DNA, the CDR3 is TGTGCCAGCAGTTTAGGGGCAGGAGTGGGCACTGAAGCTTTCTTT. Amino acids: CASSLGAGVGTEAFF.

Note on this clonotype: This sequence may be a read error, since a much larger clone differs from it by one base. CDR3: CASSPGGSRANVLTF. CDR3 DNA: TGCGCCAGCAGCCCAGGGGGCTCTAGGGCCAACGTCCTGACTTTC. This chain uses TRBV4-1 with TRBJ2-6, with 8 bases fitting TRBD1. Germline loops: CDR1 MGHRA, CDR2 YSYEKL. The CDR3 has 15 residues.

This sequence joins TRBV7-9 and TRBJ2-1, with a possible D match to TRBD1 (6 bases). This CDR3 has 14 residues. V lost 5 bases to trimming and J lost 6 bases, with 14 bases between them. Germline CDR1 SEHNR, CDR2 FQNEAQ (reference sequence). The CDR3 coding sequence is TGTGCCAGCAGCCCCCCCTCAGGGGTCAATGAGCAGTTCTTC. This codes for CASSPPSGVNEQFF. Full variable domain (outside the CDR3, taken from reference TRBV7-9 and TRBJ2-1): DTGVSQNPRHKITKRGQNVTFRCDPISEHNRLYWYRQTLGQGPEFLTYFQNEAQLEKSRLLSDRFSAERPKGSFSTLEIQRTEQGDSAMYLCASSPPSGVNEQFFGPGTRLTVL.

This clonotype has a count of ten or more. The chain couples TRBV6-5 to TRBJ2-7, with unresolved D. In germline, CDR1 is MNHEY, CDR2 SVGAGI. This CDR3 contains 14 residues. V was shortened by 1 base and J by 2 bases, with 9 bases between the two germline ends. The CDR3 DNA is TGTGCCAGCAGTTACTTTTCCGAAACCTACGAGCAGTACTTC. The encoded protein is CASSYFSETYEQYF.

The V and J genes are TRBV9 and TRBJ2-7; D possibly corresponds to TRBD1 (6 bases). CDR1 is SGDLS and CDR2 is YYNGEE in the germline V gene. This CDR3 has 14 amino acids. Trimming removed 8 bases at V and 4 bases at J, with 19 bases between. Written as DNA, the CDR3 is TGTGCCAGAATCCTTCAGCAGGGGTGGTACGAGCAGTACTTC. Protein sequence: CARILQQGWYEQYF.

This clonotype was seen at least ten times. The gene calls are TRBV7-9 and TRBJ2-7; the match to TRBD1 covers 9 bases. Per germline, CDR1 SEHNR and CDR2 FQNEAQ (reference sequence). V was clipped by 6 bases and J by 4 bases; unmatched bases: 7. This CDR3 spans 14 amino acids. The CDR3 DNA is TGTGCCAGCAGTTCGCCGGGACAGGGTTACGAGCAGTACTTC. The encoded protein is CASSSPGQGYEQYF.

This clonotype has a count of ten or more. The V gene is TRBV20-1, the J gene TRBJ2-7; D tentatively reads TRBD1 or TRBD2 (5 bases each). The germline V and J ends were trimmed by 3 bases and 4 bases, with 16 bases remaining between them. Germline assignment: CDR1 DFQATT and CDR2 SNEGSKA (reference sequence). The CDR3 is 14 residues long. CDR3 amino acids: CSARAWGGPYEQYF. The DNA for the CDR3 is TGCAGTGCTAGGGCCTGGGGCGGGCCATACGAGCAGTACTTC.

This clonotype was seen just once. One junction end does not reproduce the germline sequence, and a read error may be involved. The chain links TRBV20-1 to TRBJ2-2; 10 positions agree with TRBD1. CDR1 DFQATT and CDR2 SNEGSKA come from the germline V gene (reference sequence). The CDR3 runs to 14 residues. CDR3 protein: CSATGTGVAGELLF. DNA of the CDR3: TGCAGTGCTACTGGGACAGGGGTAGCCGGGGAGCTGCTTTTT.

The chain uses TRBV20-1 and TRBJ2-7; 10 bases match TRBD1. V was clipped by 0 bases and J by 6 bases; unmatched bases: 5. Germline CDR1 reads DFQATT; CDR2 reads SNEGSKA (reference sequence). This CDR3 has 14 residues. As DNA, the CDR3 is TGCAGTGCTAGAGATCGGGACAGGGGATTCGAGCAGTACTTC. Translating gives CSARDRDRGFEQYF.

This chain connects TRBV12-3 or TRBV12-4 to TRBJ2-1; 9 bases map to TRBD1. Losses at the gene ends were 3 bases for V and 7 bases for J; bases not matched to a gene: 7. The CDR3 is 15 amino acids. CDR3 loop: CASSFMGQGRNEQFF. The CDR3 bases are TGTGCCAGCAGTTTTATGGGACAGGGTCGGAATGAGCAGTTCTTC.

Points on this clonotype: A read error may be the cause here, since a much bigger clone is one base away. CDR3 protein: CAASRDRWTGGVYEQYF. The CDR3 DNA reads as TGTGCCGCCAGCAGAGACCGATGGACAGGGGGAGTCTACGAGCAGTACTTC. The gene calls are TRBV15 and TRBJ2-7, with 10 positions matching TRBD1. The CDR3 loop spans 17 amino acids. Germline CDR1 and CDR2: LNHNV and YYDKDF (reference sequence).

This chain uses TRBV19 with TRBJ2-5; 9 bases align to TRBD1. Looked up from germline, CDR1 is LNHDA and CDR2 is SQIVND (reference sequence). V shed 5 bases, J shed 5 bases, and the junction held 9 bases outside the gene matches. The CDR3 runs to 15 residues. CDR3 sequence: CASSLLGQGGETQYF. The DNA for the CDR3 is TGTGCCAGTAGTTTGCTGGGACAGGGAGGTGAGACCCAGTACTTC.

This clonotype was seen a handful of times. The chain is built from TRBV16 and TRBJ2-3; D not resolved. Germline-derived CDR1 and CDR2 are KGHSY and FQNENV. The CDR3 extends over 15 amino acids. With 2 bases removed from V and 4 bases from J, the gap between germline ends came to 13 bases. The CDR3 DNA is TGTGCCAGCAGCCAAGAGTTGGGCTACCCAGATACGCAGTATTTT. Amino acid sequence: CASSQELGYPDTQYF.

This clonotype was observed once. Being one base from a much bigger clone, this may be a read error. The chain employs TRBV9 and TRBJ2-7, with 10 bases matching TRBD1. The germline V gene has CDR1 SGDLS and CDR2 YYNGEE. V dropped 3 bases and J dropped 5; count of bases not matched to a gene: 8. The CDR3 has 15 amino acids. In DNA, the CDR3 is TGTGCCAGCAGCGAGAAGACAGGGGGCATTGACGAGCAGTACTTC. Translation: CASSEKTGGIDEQYF.

This clonotype has more than one count but fewer than ten. This chain uses TRBV19 with TRBJ2-1; 16 positions agree with TRBD2. V lost 4 bases to trimming and J lost 10 bases; unmatched junction nucleotides: 10. This CDR3 comprises 17 residues. In germline, CDR1 is LNHDA, CDR2 SQIVND (reference sequence). This CDR3 reads CASSTPGTSGRAEEQFF. Written as DNA, the CDR3 is TGTGCCAGTAGTACCCCCGGGACTAGCGGGAGGGCCGAGGAGCAGTTCTTC.

J is TRBJ2-7 and V is TRBV4-2; D is uncertain. The CDR3 has 13 residues. The V end was cut by 0 bases, the J end by 2 bases, with 5 bases between. Germline V gene sequence: CDR1 LGHNA, CDR2 YNFKEQ. CDR3 coding DNA: TGTGCCAGCAGCCAAGATTTCGCCTACGAGCAGTACTTC. It encodes CASSQDFAYEQYF.

J is TRBJ2-7 and V is TRBV7-9, with D tentatively TRBD1 (6 bases). Trimming pared 4 bases from V and 0 bases from J, leaving 13 bases between. Germline V gene data show CDR1 as SEHNR and CDR2 as FQNEAQ (reference sequence). The CDR3 spans 15 residues. The CDR3 loop is CASSSDSSISYEQYF. The CDR3 bases are TGTGCCAGCAGCTCGGACAGTTCAATCTCCTACGAGCAGTACTTC. The whole variable domain, filled in from reference TRBV7-9 and TRBJ2-7, reads DTGVSQNPRHKITKRGQNVTFRCDPISEHNRLYWYRQTLGQGPEFLTYFQNEAQLEKSRLLSDRFSAERPKGSFSTLEIQRTEQGDSAMYLCASSSDSSISYEQYFGPGTRLTVT.